This TCR beta chain was captured in a study of regulatory T cells in long-lasting Graves disease. Time point specified: newly diagnosed GD, antithyroid drugs for less than 3 months. TCR sequences were obtained from RNA taken from PBMCs. CDR3-region Arm-PCR and iRepertoire HTBI primers produced the TCR beta libraries. Via MiXCR, TCRdb re-called the multiplex PCR reads, giving one row per CDR3 protein. Of approximately 440,000 distinct CDR3 sequences in the sample, about 17% were seen once. V trimming: 3 bases; J trimming: 6 bases; junction bases outside the gene matches: 9. The CDR3 extends over 15 amino acids. CDR1 is GTSNPN and CDR2 is SVGIG in the germline V gene (reference sequence). Only a few counts were recorded for this clonotype. Separately, the same data were catalogued under a study of T cells in Graves' hyperthyroidism and ophthalmopathy. Per that study: Within blood appeared most thyroid clonotypes that had expanded above 0.001.

The specimen comprised peripheral blood mononuclear cells (PBMCs), sampled at new diagnosis, from a patient treated with antithyroid drugs. The V gene is TRBV30, the J gene TRBJ2-1; TRBD1 agrees at 9 bases. This receptor was obtained from a man aged 40-50 years with Graves disease. In DNA form, the CDR3 reads TGTGCCTGGAGCGGTACAGGGGGCTCCATCAATGAGCAGTTCTTC. It translates to CAWSGTGGSINEQFF.